A selection of T cell receptor beta chains follows, all from one sample in a study of beta chain features in type 1 diabetes. Sequencing used immunoSEQ multiplex PCR; TCRdb keeps in-frame clones, though not all of them. The table has 850,000 to 900,000 clones, under 20% seen once. Sequencing was performed on naive CD4+ T cells from blood. The receptors come from a woman aged 18-29 years in good health. CDR3s include the opening cysteine and the closing phenylalanine or tryptophan. The D gene is left open where the match is weak. Some rows mark clone size as missing; the rest say once, few, many or name a class of expanded clone.

J gene,clone size,V gene,D gene,CDR3 DNA,CDR3 protein
TRBJ1-2,.,TRBV28,.,TGTGCCAGCAGTCGCCCCGCCCCAGGGAGTGGCTACACCTTC,CASSRPAPGSGYTF
TRBJ2-2,.,TRBV7-3,.,TGTGCCAGCAGCCGTCTACCGTCCACCGGGGAGCTGTTTTTT,CASSRLPSTGELFF
TRBJ2-5,few,TRBV19,TRBD1,TGTGCCAGTAGTACCACTCAGGGGGCAGAGACCCAGTACTTC,CASSTTQGAETQYF
TRBJ2-1,few,TRBV7-9,.,TGTGCCAGCAGCTTAGCTACCTACAATGAGCAGTTCTTC,CASSLATYNEQFF
TRBJ1-2,.,TRBV19,TRBD1,TGTGCCAGTAGTATGGGCCCGGACAGGCTCTATGGCTACACCTTC,CASSMGPDRLYGYTF
TRBJ2-1,few,TRBV18,.,TGTGCCAGCTCACAAGACCGTCAAGGGCAGTTCTTC,CASSQDRQGQFF
TRBJ1-1,few,TRBV7-9,.,TGTGCCAGCAGCTTAAGGCAGGGTGGGACTGAAGCTTTCTTT,CASSLRQGGTEAFF
TRBJ1-2,.,TRBV4-2,TRBD1,TGTGCCAGCAGCCAAGATCGTGAGAGGGGGCGGCTGGGTGGCTACACCTTC,CASSQDRERGRLGGYTF
TRBJ2-7,.,TRBV18,TRBD2,TGTGCCAGCTCACCACCGGCTGGCGGGAGCCACGAGCAGTACTTC,CASSPPAGGSHEQYF
TRBJ1-2,few,TRBV28,TRBD1,TGTGCCAGCAGTCTTGGACAGGGGCGGAACTATGGCTACACCTTC,CASSLGQGRNYGYTF
TRBJ2-7,.,TRBV28,TRBD1,TGTGCCAGCGCGAGGACAGGAGGATACTACGAGCAGTACTTC,CASARTGGYYEQYF
TRBJ2-5,.,TRBV7-2,.,TGTGCCAGCAGCGCCGGGTCTGTTCTGTCAGAGACCCAGTACTTC,CASSAGSVLSETQYF
TRBJ1-2,few,TRBV28,.,TGTGCCAGCAGTTCACAGGGTGCTAACTATGGCTACACCTTC,CASSSQGANYGYTF
TRBJ2-5,.,TRBV7-9,TRBD2,TGTGCCAGCAGCGTCGTGGGAGGGGTAGGGGAGACCCAGTACTTC,CASSVVGGVGETQYF
TRBJ2-1,few,TRBV7-9,.,TGTGCCAGCAGCTTACCACTAGCAGAGTACAATGAGCAGTTCTTC,CASSLPLAEYNEQFF
TRBJ2-1,few,TRBV28,.,TGTGCCAGCAGTGTTGTCGGGACGGGAATCAACAATGAGCAGTTCTTC,CASSVVGTGINNEQFF
TRBJ2-2,.,TRBV9,.,TGTGCCAGCAGCGTAGTTGCGGGGAACACCGGGGAGCTGTTTTTT,CASSVVAGNTGELFF
TRBJ2-5,.,TRBV2,TRBD2,TGTGCCAGCAGTGACAGGCTAGCGGGACCCCAGTACTTC,CASSDRLAGPQYF
TRBJ1-4,few,TRBV7-9,TRBD1,TGTGCCAGCAGCTCGGGACAGCCTTCGGGAAAACTGTTTTTT,CASSSGQPSGKLFF
TRBJ2-6,few,TRBV19,TRBD1,TGTGCCAGTAGTCAACAGGGGACCGGTCTCTCTGGGGCCAACGTCCTGACTTTC,CASSQQGTGLSGANVLTF
TRBJ2-5,.,TRBV7-6,.,TGTGCCAGCAGCCAAGCCCGGAGTCGAGGGTCATATCAGGAAGGAGAGACCCAGTACTTC,CASSQARSRGSYQEGETQYF
TRBJ2-3,few,TRBV4-2,TRBD2,TGTGCCAGCAGCCAAGACCCTAGCGGGAGGGCCACAGATACGCAGTATTTT,CASSQDPSGRATDTQYF